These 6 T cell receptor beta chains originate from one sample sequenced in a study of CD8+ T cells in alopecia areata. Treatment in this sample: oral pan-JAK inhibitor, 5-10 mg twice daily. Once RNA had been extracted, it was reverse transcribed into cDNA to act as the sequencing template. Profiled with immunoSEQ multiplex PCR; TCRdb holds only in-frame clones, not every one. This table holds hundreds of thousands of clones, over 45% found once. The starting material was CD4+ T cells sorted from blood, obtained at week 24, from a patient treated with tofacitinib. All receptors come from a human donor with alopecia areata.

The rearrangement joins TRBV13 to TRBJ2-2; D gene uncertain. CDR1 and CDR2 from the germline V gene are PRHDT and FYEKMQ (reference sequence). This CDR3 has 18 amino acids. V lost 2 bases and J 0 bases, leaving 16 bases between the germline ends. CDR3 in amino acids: CASSLSPGVQANTGELFF. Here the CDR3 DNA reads TGTGCCAGCAGCTTATCGCCAGGAGTGCAGGCGAACACCGGGGAGCTGTTTTTT.

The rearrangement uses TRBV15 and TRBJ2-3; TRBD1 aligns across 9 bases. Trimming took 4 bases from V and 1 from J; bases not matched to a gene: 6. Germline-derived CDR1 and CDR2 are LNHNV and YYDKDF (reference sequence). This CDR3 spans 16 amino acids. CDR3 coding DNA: TGTGCCACCAGCAAGACAGGGGGACGGGGCACAGATACGCAGTATTTT. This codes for CATSKTGGRGTDTQYF.

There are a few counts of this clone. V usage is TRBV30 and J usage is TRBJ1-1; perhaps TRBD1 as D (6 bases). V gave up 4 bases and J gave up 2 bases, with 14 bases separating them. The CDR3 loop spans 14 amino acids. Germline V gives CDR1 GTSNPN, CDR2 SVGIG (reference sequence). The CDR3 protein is CAWTLRGGNTEAFF. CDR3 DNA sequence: TGTGCCTGGACCCTCAGGGGCGGTAACACTGAAGCTTTCTTT.

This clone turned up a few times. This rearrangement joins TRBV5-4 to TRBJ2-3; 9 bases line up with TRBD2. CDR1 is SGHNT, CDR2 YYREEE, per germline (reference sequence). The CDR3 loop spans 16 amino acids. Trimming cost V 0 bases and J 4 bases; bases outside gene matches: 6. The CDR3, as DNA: TGTGCCAGCAGCTTGGAATTAGCGGGGGCCGCAGATACGCAGTATTTT. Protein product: CASSLELAGAADTQYF.

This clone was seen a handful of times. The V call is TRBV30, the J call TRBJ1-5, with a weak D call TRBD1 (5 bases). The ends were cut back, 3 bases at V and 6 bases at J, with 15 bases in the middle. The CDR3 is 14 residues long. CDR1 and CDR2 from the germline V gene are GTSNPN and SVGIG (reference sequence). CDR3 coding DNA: TGTGCCTGGAGCGACAGAGGGGCCGGTCAGCCCCAGCATTTT. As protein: CAWSDRGAGQPQHF.

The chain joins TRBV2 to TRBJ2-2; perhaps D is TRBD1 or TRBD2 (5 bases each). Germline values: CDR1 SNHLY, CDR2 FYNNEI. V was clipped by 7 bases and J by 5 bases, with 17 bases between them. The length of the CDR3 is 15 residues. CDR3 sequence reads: CASILGTARTGELFF. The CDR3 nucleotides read TGTGCCAGCATCCTTGGGACGGCCCGAACCGGGGAGCTGTTTTTT.